This T cell receptor beta chain was identified during a study of blood T cell repertoires in COVID-19. Repertoires were generated with immunoSEQ multiplex PCR, while TCRdb's copy carries only in-frame clones and drops some. Altogether 150,000 to 200,000 clones are present, about 85% being singletons, with the ten largest covering about an eighth. There are 15 residues in the CDR3. CDR1 is SGHRS, CDR2 YFSETQ, per germline. V lost 3 bases to trimming and J lost 7 bases, with 17 bases between them. Sequenced input: peripheral blood. The V and J genes are TRBV5-1 and TRBJ2-1; a weak D match, TRBD2 (7 bases). This receptor was taken from a man between 65 and 79 years old who had recovered from COVID-19. The CDR3 region has the DNA TGCGCCAGCAGCTGGGGGGCGGGAGCCCCGAATGAGCAGTTCTTC. Translation: CASSWGAGAPNEQFF.